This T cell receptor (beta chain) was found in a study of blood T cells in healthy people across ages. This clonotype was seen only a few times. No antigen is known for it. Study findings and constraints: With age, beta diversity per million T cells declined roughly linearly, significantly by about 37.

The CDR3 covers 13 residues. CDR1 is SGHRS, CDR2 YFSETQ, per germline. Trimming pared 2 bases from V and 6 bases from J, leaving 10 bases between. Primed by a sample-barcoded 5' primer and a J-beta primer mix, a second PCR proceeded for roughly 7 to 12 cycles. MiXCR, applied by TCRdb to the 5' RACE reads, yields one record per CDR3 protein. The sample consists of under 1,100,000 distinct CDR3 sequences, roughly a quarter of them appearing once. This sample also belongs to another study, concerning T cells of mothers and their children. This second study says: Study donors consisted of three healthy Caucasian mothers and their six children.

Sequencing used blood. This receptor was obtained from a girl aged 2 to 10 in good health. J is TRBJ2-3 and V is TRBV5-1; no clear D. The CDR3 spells CASSLLPRDTQYF. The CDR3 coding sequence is TGCGCCAGCAGCTTACTTCCTCGGGATACGCAGTATTTT.